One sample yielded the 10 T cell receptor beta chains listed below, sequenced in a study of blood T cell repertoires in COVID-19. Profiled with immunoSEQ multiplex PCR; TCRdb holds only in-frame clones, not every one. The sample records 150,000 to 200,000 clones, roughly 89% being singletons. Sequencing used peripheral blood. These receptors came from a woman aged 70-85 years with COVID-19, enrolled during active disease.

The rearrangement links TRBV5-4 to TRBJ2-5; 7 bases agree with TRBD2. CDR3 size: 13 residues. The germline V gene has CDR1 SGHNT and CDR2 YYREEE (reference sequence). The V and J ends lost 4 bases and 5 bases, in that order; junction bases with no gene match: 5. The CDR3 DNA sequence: TGTGCCAGCAGCGTAGCGGGCACGGAGACCCAGTACTTC. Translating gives CASSVAGTETQYF.

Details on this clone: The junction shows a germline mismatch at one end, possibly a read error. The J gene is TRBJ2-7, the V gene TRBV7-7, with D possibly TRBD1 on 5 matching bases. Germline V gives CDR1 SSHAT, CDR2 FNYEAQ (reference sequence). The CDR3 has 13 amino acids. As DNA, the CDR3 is TGTGCTAGCAGCTTAAGTGGACAATCCGAGCAGTACTTC. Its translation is CASSLSGQSEQYF.

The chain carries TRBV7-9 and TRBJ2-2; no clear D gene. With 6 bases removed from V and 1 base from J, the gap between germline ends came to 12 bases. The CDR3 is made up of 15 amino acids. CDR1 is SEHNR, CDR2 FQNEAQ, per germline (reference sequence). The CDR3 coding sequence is TGTGCCAGCAGTCGAGGTCCGTTGAACACCGGGGAGCTGTTTTTT. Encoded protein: CASSRGPLNTGELFF.

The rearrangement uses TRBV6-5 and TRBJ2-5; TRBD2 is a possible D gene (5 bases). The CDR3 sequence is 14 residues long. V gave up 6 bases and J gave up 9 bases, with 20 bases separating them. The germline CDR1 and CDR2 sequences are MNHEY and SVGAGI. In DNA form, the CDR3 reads TGTGCCAGCAGGACCGGGGAATCCAAGAGACCCCAGTACTTC. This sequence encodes CASRTGESKRPQYF.

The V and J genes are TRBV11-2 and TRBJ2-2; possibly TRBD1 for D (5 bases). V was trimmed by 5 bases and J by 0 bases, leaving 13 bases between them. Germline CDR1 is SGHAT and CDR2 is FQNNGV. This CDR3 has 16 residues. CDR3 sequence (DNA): TGTGCCAGCAGCCCATGGACAAGCACGAACACCGGGGAGCTGTTTTTT. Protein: CASSPWTSTNTGELFF.

CDR3 in amino acids: CASSGPRGNRNEQFF. The DNA of the CDR3 is TGTGCCAGCAGCGGACCCAGGGGAAATCGCAATGAGCAGTTCTTC. The chain combines TRBV9 with TRBJ2-1; a possible D gene is TRBD1 (6 bases). V was shortened by 3 bases and J by 6 bases, with 16 bases between the two germline ends. Germline V gene data show CDR1 as SGDLS and CDR2 as YYNGEE. This CDR3 comprises 15 residues.

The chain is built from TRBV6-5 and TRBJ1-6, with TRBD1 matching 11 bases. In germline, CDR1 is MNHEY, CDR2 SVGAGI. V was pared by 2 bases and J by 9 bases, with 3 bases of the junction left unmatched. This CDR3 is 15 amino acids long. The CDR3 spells CASSYGQGASSPLHF. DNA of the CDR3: TGTGCCAGCAGTTACGGACAGGGGGCTTCTTCACCCCTCCACTTT.

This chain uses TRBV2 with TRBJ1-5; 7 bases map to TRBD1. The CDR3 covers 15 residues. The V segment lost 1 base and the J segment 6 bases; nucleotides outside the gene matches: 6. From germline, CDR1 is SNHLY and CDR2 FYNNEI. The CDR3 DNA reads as TGTGCCAGCAGTGAAGTCCGACAGGGAGGTCAGCCCCAGCATTTT. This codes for CASSEVRQGGQPQHF.

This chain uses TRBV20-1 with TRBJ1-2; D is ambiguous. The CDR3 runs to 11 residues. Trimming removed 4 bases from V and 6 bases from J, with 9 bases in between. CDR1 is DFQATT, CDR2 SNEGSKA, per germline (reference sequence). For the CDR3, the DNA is TGCAGTGCTACCACCTTAGATGGCTACACCTTC. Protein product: CSATTLDGYTF.

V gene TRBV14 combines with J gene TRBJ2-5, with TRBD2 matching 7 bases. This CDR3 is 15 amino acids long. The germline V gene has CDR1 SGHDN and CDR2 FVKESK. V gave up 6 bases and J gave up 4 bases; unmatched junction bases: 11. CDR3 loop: CASSLIAGEGETQYF. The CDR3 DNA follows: TGTGCCAGCAGTCTAATAGCGGGTGAAGGAGAGACCCAGTACTTC.